This is a list of T cell receptor beta chains from one sample in a study of shared clonotypes between healthy human individuals. Method: immunoSEQ multiplex PCR; TCRdb's copy keeps in-frame clones and lacks some. The sample lists roughly 650,000 clones, 90% to 97% occurring once. Material: naive CD8+ T cells sorted from blood. Source of these receptors: a woman younger than 45 in good health. Both conserved end residues are trimmed from each CDR3. Fields, in order: V gene, J gene, CDR3 protein.

v_gene: TRBV7-6
j_gene: TRBJ1-5
CDR3aa: ASLQRVQPQH

v_gene: TRBV27
j_gene: TRBJ1-1
CDR3aa: ASRATGGNTEAF

v_gene: TRBV19
j_gene: TRBJ2-1
CDR3aa: ASSILATDLFNNEQF

v_gene: TRBV7-9
j_gene: TRBJ2-7
CDR3aa: ASSPVEAGEQY

v_gene: TRBV21-1
j_gene: TRBJ2-7
CDR3aa: ASSKSGETSGIYHEQY

v_gene: TRBV19
j_gene: TRBJ2-5
CDR3aa: ASSSSQETQY

v_gene: TRBV19
j_gene: TRBJ2-7
CDR3aa: ASSIDAEAEQY

v_gene: TRBV4-1
j_gene: TRBJ2-3
CDR3aa: ASSQGTSGMGTISDTQY

v_gene: TRBV7-2
j_gene: TRBJ2-6
CDR3aa: ASSLVAGLAMGANVLT

v_gene: TRBV6-1
j_gene: TRBJ2-1
CDR3aa: ASTEAGGYNEQF

v_gene: TRBV7-9
j_gene: TRBJ2-2
CDR3aa: ASSLGFFASPYTGELF

v_gene: TRBV2
j_gene: -
CDR3aa: ASSATGLRSYEQY

v_gene: TRBV15
j_gene: TRBJ2-1
CDR3aa: ATSTSPGDSYNEQF

v_gene: TRBV28
j_gene: TRBJ1-3
CDR3aa: ASSSPYISPGNTIY

v_gene: TRBV9
j_gene: TRBJ2-3
CDR3aa: ASSVSDRGTDTQY

v_gene: TRBV27
j_gene: TRBJ1-5
CDR3aa: ASSLAWGEGIQPQH

v_gene: TRBV28
j_gene: TRBJ1-2
CDR3aa: ASSFRGDYGYT

v_gene: TRBV5-8
j_gene: TRBJ1-2
CDR3aa: ASSLESANYGYT

v_gene: TRBV29-1
j_gene: -
CDR3aa: SATTTSYEQY

v_gene: TRBV27
j_gene: TRBJ1-2
CDR3aa: ASSPSTGANYGYT

v_gene: TRBV2
j_gene: TRBJ1-2
CDR3aa: ASSELGQGTLYGYT

v_gene: TRBV28
j_gene: TRBJ1-3
CDR3aa: ASRESGGTTSGNTIY

v_gene: TRBV27
j_gene: TRBJ2-3
CDR3aa: ASSSFSGVGGRIDTQY